This T cell receptor (beta chain) was identified in a study of shared clonotypes between healthy human individuals. Per the study methods: ImmunoSEQ yielded junction-only sequences lacking quality scores, so filtering differed. Sequencing used immunoSEQ multiplex PCR; TCRdb keeps in-frame clones, though not all of them. That table gives V, J and clone size, and the DNA gave D and trimming. The data hold 2 million to 2.5 million clones, with approximately 93% observed a single time. A remark on this clone: As yet, its antigen is unknown.

Study findings and constraints: Large depth notwithstanding, sorted-subset sequencing proved incomplete by rarefaction.

The CDR3 runs to 15 residues. The V end was cut by 4 bases, the J end by 4 bases, with 19 bases between. CDR1 is GTSNPN, CDR2 SVGIG, per germline (reference sequence). This chain links TRBV30 with TRBJ1-1; D unclear. The TCR originated in a man younger than 30 in good health. Some clones in this sample may be carry-over from other donors' samples. Sequences were obtained from naive CD4+ T cells from PBMCs. As to subset: CD45RA+ positively selected. The DNA of the CDR3 is TGTGCCTGGATACGTCAAGGGTTGTCTTCCACTGAAGCTTTCTTT. Protein sequence: CAWIRQGLSSTEAFF. Full variable domain (missing parts from reference TRBV30 and TRBJ1-1): SQTIHQWPATLVQPVGSPLSLECTVEGTSNPNLYWYRQAAGRGLQLLFYSVGIGQISSEVPQNLSASRPQDRQFILSSKKLLLSDSGFYLCAWIRQGLSSTEAFFGQGTRLTVV.